These 27 T cell receptor beta chains originate from one sample sequenced in a study of CXCR3-negative and CXCR3-positive naive CD8 T cells. It was by 5' RACE with UMI labels that the TRB cDNA libraries were prepared. Using the 5' RACE reads, TCRdb records one entry per CDR3 protein without DNA. The specimen's table records 90,000 to 100,000 distinct CDR3 sequences. Sequencing was carried out using naive CXCR3- CD8+ T cells from blood. Specified subset: CD45RO-CCR7+CD27+CD95- naive CD8+ T cells lacking CXCR3 (TNR3-). These receptors were obtained from a human donor in good health. Some clones in this sample may be carry-over from other donors' samples.

The chain carries TRBV7-6 and TRBJ2-5; TCRdb calls TRBD1, which cannot be checked without DNA. Per germline, CDR1 SGHVS and CDR2 FNYEAQ. The CDR3 extends over 18 amino acids. The CDR3 here is CASSLASRDGMVGETQYF.

The chain couples TRBV24-1 to TRBJ1-2; the TCRdb call, TRBD1, lacks DNA for checking. The length of the CDR3 is 14 residues. Germline V CDR1 and CDR2: KGHDR, SFDVKD. This chain's CDR3 is CATSEDDSPYGYTF.

Here the CDR3 reads CASSLYGTDRTEAFF. V usage is TRBV7-9 and J usage is TRBJ1-1; TCRdb outputs TRBD1, but without DNA this stays unchecked. The CDR3 has 15 amino acids. The germline gives CDR1 SEHNR, CDR2 FQNEAQ (reference sequence).

The chain links TRBV28 to TRBJ1-4; TCRdb lists TRBD1, though no DNA is available to test this call. CDR3 length: 14 residues. The germline gives CDR1 MDHEN, CDR2 SYDVKM. This CDR3 reads CASSSWGHNEKLFF. The variable domain in full, with the rest retrieved from reference TRBV28 and TRBJ1-4, is DVKVTQSSRYLVKRTGEKVFLECVQDMDHENMFWYRQDPGLGLRLIYFSYDVKMKEKGDIPEGYSVSREKKERFSLILESASTNQTSMYLCASSSWGHNEKLFFGSGTQLSVL.

The chain is built from TRBV13 and TRBJ2-3; TCRdb's D call of TRBD1 is untestable without DNA. Looked up from germline, CDR1 is PRHDT and CDR2 is FYEKMQ (reference sequence). The CDR3 is made up of 15 amino acids. CDR3 sequence reads: CASSGGPRQPDTQYF. Full variable domain (outside the CDR3, taken from reference TRBV13 and TRBJ2-3): AAGVIQSPRHLIKEKRETATLKCYPIPRHDTVYWYQQGPGQDPQFLISFYEKMQSDKGSIPDRFSAQQFSDYHSELNMSSLELGDSALYFCASSGGPRQPDTQYFGPGTRLTVL.

This chain connects TRBV20-1 to TRBJ2-7; with no DNA, the TCRdb D assignment of TRBD2 cannot be verified. Germline CDR1 is DFQATT and CDR2 is SNEGSKA (reference sequence). The CDR3 is made up of 14 amino acids. CDR3 amino acids: CSAPSGPYLGEQYF.

The J gene is TRBJ2-3, the V gene TRBV6-2 or TRBV6-3; the D gene TCRdb calls, TRBD1, cannot be checked with no DNA. The CDR3 length is 15 residues. Germline V gene data show CDR1 as MNHEY and CDR2 as SVGEGT. CDR3 sequence: CAISNPGRNSDTQYF.

This clonotype is labeled medium-sized based on frequency. CDR3 in amino acids: CASSLAGQIYEQYF. J is TRBJ2-7 and V is TRBV5-1; TCRdb selects TRBD1, and the lack of DNA leaves this call unchecked. The germline V gene encodes CDR1 SGHRS and CDR2 YFSETQ. CDR3 length: 14 residues.

The chain is built from TRBV5-1 and TRBJ2-7; as DNA is missing, the TRBD1 call by TCRdb cannot be tested. The CDR3 has 14 residues. The V gene's germline CDR1 is SGHRS and CDR2 YFSETQ. CDR3 residues: CASSLAPGGYEQYF.

The chain carries TRBV4-1 and TRBJ2-7; TCRdb calls TRBD1, which cannot be checked without DNA. CDR3 size: 16 residues. Germline values: CDR1 MGHRA, CDR2 YSYEKL. This CDR3 reads CASSQQGTGGVYEQYF.

This rearrangement joins TRBV7-9 to TRBJ2-6; TCRdb names TRBD1, which stays unverified in the absence of DNA. In germline, CDR1 is SEHNR, CDR2 FQNEAQ (reference sequence). CDR3 size: 19 residues. The CDR3 region is CASSPGRTGSSSGANVLTF.

V and J are TRBV12-3 or TRBV12-4 and TRBJ1-5. The CDR3 extends over 16 amino acids. CDR3 protein: CASSLGSPYSNQPQHF.

This chain joins TRBV7-9 and TRBJ2-1; TCRdb indicates TRBD2, and absent DNA this call remains unverified. This CDR3 contains 16 residues. In germline, CDR1 is SEHNR, CDR2 FQNEAQ (reference sequence). Here the CDR3 reads CASSLGGLAKDNEQFF.

The chain couples TRBV20-1 to TRBJ2-7; TCRdb picks TRBD2, but there is no DNA to check that call. Germline CDR1 and CDR2: DFQATT and SNEGSKA (reference sequence). This CDR3 is built from 16 residues. The CDR3 here is CSARAGTSGTSYEQYF.

The rearrangement joins TRBV20-1 to TRBJ2-3. The CDR3 has 14 amino acids. Germline CDR1 is DFQATT and CDR2 is SNEGSKA (reference sequence). CDR3 sequence reads: CSARDRSSTDTQYF.

The J gene is TRBJ1-1, the V gene TRBV30. Germline V gene lookup returns CDR1 GTSNPN and CDR2 SVGIG (reference sequence). This CDR3 has 15 residues. The chain's CDR3 is CAWSPGIGFSTEAFF. The whole variable domain, filled in from reference TRBV30 and TRBJ1-1, reads SQTIHQWPATLVQPVGSPLSLECTVEGTSNPNLYWYRQAAGRGLQLLFYSVGIGQISSEVPQNLSASRPQDRQFILSSKKLLLSDSGFYLCAWSPGIGFSTEAFFGQGTRLTVV.

The chain links TRBV28 to TRBJ2-5; TCRdb indicates TRBD1, and absent DNA this call remains unverified. Germline V CDR1 and CDR2: MDHEN, SYDVKM. The CDR3 is made up of 13 amino acids. CDR3: CASSPDRGRTQYF.

The gene calls are TRBV29-1 and TRBJ2-2; TCRdb selects TRBD1, and the lack of DNA leaves this call unchecked. CDR3 length: 12 residues. CDR1 and CDR2 (germline): SQVTM, ANQGSEA. The CDR3 here is CSGIRDTGELFF.

This chain joins TRBV18 and TRBJ2-2. The CDR3 contains 12 residues. Germline CDR1 reads KGHSH; CDR2 reads LQKENI. CDR3 sequence: CASSPFTGELFF.

The chain employs TRBV7-2 and TRBJ2-4. The CDR3 sequence is 14 residues long. Germline V gene lookup returns CDR1 SGHTA and CDR2 FQGNSA. Here the CDR3 reads CASSLVDGPAFQYF.

This chain links TRBV7-3 with TRBJ2-3; TCRdb outputs TRBD2, but without DNA this stays unchecked. Germline loops: CDR1 SGHTA, CDR2 FQGTGA. The CDR3 contains 18 residues. The CDR3 loop reads CASSLSWASGLDTDTQYF.

The chain links TRBV29-1 to TRBJ2-4. The germline CDR1 and CDR2 sequences are SQVTM and ANQGSEA. The CDR3 has 15 amino acids. The CDR3 spells CKVLGGLLAKNIQYF.

The rearrangement links TRBV5-1 to TRBJ2-3. This CDR3 is built from 12 residues. Germline loops: CDR1 SGHRS, CDR2 YFSETQ. CDR3: CASSGSTDTQYF.

V usage is TRBV28 and J usage is TRBJ2-1; TCRdb picks TRBD1, but there is no DNA to check that call. Germline CDR1 MDHEN, CDR2 SYDVKM. The CDR3 loop spans 17 amino acids. This chain's CDR3 is CASSLFPGSGSYNEQFF. The whole variable domain, remainder taken from reference TRBV28 and TRBJ2-1, is DVKVTQSSRYLVKRTGEKVFLECVQDMDHENMFWYRQDPGLGLRLIYFSYDVKMKEKGDIPEGYSVSREKKERFSLILESASTNQTSMYLCASSLFPGSGSYNEQFFGPGTRLTVL.

The rearrangement uses TRBV27 and TRBJ2-1; the D gene TCRdb calls, TRBD2, cannot be checked with no DNA. The CDR3 is made up of 17 amino acids. Germline V gene lookup returns CDR1 MNHEY and CDR2 SMNVEV (reference sequence). CDR3 amino acids: CASSLTSGPSSYNEQFF.

The genes are TRBV7-9 and TRBJ2-7. The CDR3 consists of 14 residues. Germline lookup yields CDR1 SEHNR and CDR2 FQNEAQ (reference sequence). The CDR3 region is CASSFNSYSYEQYF.

The V call is TRBV12-3 or TRBV12-4, the J call TRBJ2-1; the D call from TCRdb, TRBD2, cannot be confirmed without DNA. There are 16 residues in the CDR3. CDR3 loop: CASTPGAGGPVNEQFF.